These 15 T cell receptor beta chains originate from one sample sequenced in a study of long-term antiretroviral therapy in people with HIV. The libraries were made with immunoSEQ v3.0 at survey level. Data came from immunoSEQ multiplex PCR; TCRdb stores just in-frame clones and leaves some out. The sample carries around 38,000 clones, approximately 94% recorded once. The input for sequencing was unsorted PBMCs, taken just over 9 years after starting antiretroviral therapy. The origin of the receptors is a man aged 30-40 years with HIV.

V gene TRBV6-5 combines with J gene TRBJ1-1; no clear D. The V end was cut by 0 bases, the J end by 0 bases, with 8 bases between. Germline V CDR1 and CDR2: MNHEY, SVGAGI. This CDR3 has 15 residues. This CDR3 is CASSYSNTLNTEAFF. DNA for the CDR3: TGTGCCAGCAGTTACTCGAACACCTTGAACACTGAAGCTTTCTTT.

The gene calls are TRBV4-2 and TRBJ2-7; D is unresolved. CDR3 length equals 16 residues. The germline V and J ends were trimmed by 0 bases and 3 bases, with 15 bases remaining between them. Per germline, CDR1 LGHNA and CDR2 YNFKEQ. CDR3 in amino acids: CASSQEPIRLNYEQYF. The CDR3 coding sequence is TGTGCCAGCAGCCAAGAACCGATCCGGCTCAACTACGAGCAGTACTTC.

CDR3 protein: CASRLGPSSGNTIYF. The CDR3 nucleotides are TGTGCCAGCAGATTAGGACCAAGCTCTGGAAACACCATATATTTT. This rearrangement joins TRBV5-6 to TRBJ1-3; no clear D. Trimming cost V 5 bases and J 0 bases, with 12 bases left between them. CDR1 is SGHDT and CDR2 is YYEEEE in the germline V gene. This CDR3 has 15 amino acids.

V and J are TRBV13 and TRBJ2-5; weak D call: TRBD2 (6 bases). There are 15 residues in the CDR3. Between the trimmed V and J ends, which lost 3 bases and 2 bases, there was a span of 13 bases. Germline V gene data show CDR1 as PRHDT and CDR2 as FYEKMQ (reference sequence). The CDR3 reads CASSFGTLVQETQYF. DNA for the CDR3: TGTGCCAGCAGCTTTGGGACTCTGGTGCAAGAGACCCAGTACTTC.

The chain employs TRBV7-9 and TRBJ1-4; D not certain. V shed 5 bases and J shed 5 bases, with 12 bases lying between them. There are 14 residues in the CDR3. Germline-derived CDR1 and CDR2 are SEHNR and FQNEAQ (reference sequence). The CDR3 is CASSPTVNNEKLFF. DNA for the CDR3: TGTGCCAGCAGCCCCACAGTGAACAATGAAAAACTGTTTTTT.

The rearrangement joins TRBV21-1 to TRBJ2-4; TRBD2, the D gene given by the table, was not confirmed from the DNA. TRBV21-1 is marked as a pseudogene. The CDR3 consists of 17 residues. The CDR3 is CASSTVETGSAKNIQYF. As DNA, the CDR3 is TGTGCCAGCAGCACGGTCGAGACGGGGTCAGCCAAAAACATTCAGTACTTC.

V and J are TRBV6-5 and TRBJ1-3, with 9 bases lining up with TRBD1. The CDR3 has 13 residues. J was trimmed by 9 bases and V by 5 bases; bases with no gene match: 5. Germline V gene sequence: CDR1 MNHEY, CDR2 SVGAGI. CDR3 residues: CASSTDRGGTIYF. As DNA, the CDR3 is TGTGCCAGCAGTACGGACAGGGGAGGCACCATATATTTT.

This clone was detected only once. V and J are TRBV4-1 and TRBJ2-5; TRBD1 might be the D (6 bases). The germline V gene encodes CDR1 MGHRA and CDR2 YSYEKL. The CDR3 contains 17 residues. V was cut by 4 bases and J by 3 bases, with 21 bases left in between. The CDR3 sequence: CASSRRSSLTGKETQYF. Written as DNA, the CDR3 is TGCGCCAGCAGCCGCCGATCATCCTTGACAGGCAAAGAGACCCAGTACTTC.

This rearrangement joins TRBV11-1 to TRBJ1-6; TRBD1 is a possible D gene (5 bases). Trimming took off 0 bases at V and 10 bases at J, with 10 bases between the two ends. The CDR3 consists of 14 residues. Looked up from germline, CDR1 is SGHAT and CDR2 is FQDESV (reference sequence). CDR3 in amino acids: CASSLAQGDSPLHF. In nucleotides, the CDR3 is TGTGCCAGCAGCTTAGCGCAAGGGGACTCACCCCTCCACTTT.

This chain uses TRBV5-8 with TRBJ2-5; D gene unclear. The germline CDR1 and CDR2 sequences are SGHTS and YDEGEE. The CDR3 loop spans 12 amino acids. V was cut by 0 bases and J by 0 bases, with 0 bases left in between. The chain's CDR3 is CASSLDQETQYF. The CDR3 coding sequence is TGTGCCAGCAGCTTGGACCAAGAGACCCAGTACTTC.

This chain links TRBV4-1 with TRBJ2-7; D might be TRBD1 or TRBD2, each matching 6 bases. The ends were cut back, 0 bases at V and 1 base at J, with 10 bases in the middle. Germline V lookup: CDR1 MGHRA, CDR2 YSYEKL. The length of the CDR3 is 15 residues. The CDR3, as DNA: TGCGCCAGCAGCCAAGATGGGGGGCAGTCCTACGAGCAGTACTTC. Amino acids: CASSQDGGQSYEQYF.

This chain connects TRBV7-8 to TRBJ1-4; possibly TRBD1 for D (6 bases). The germline V gene has CDR1 SGHVS and CDR2 FQNEAQ. The CDR3 sequence is 14 residues long. Trimming left V 7 bases short and J 0 bases short, with 9 bases between. The CDR3 nucleotides are TGTGCCAGCACTCGGACAGCAACTAATGAAAAACTGTTTTTT. It codes for CASTRTATNEKLFF.

This chain links TRBV9 with TRBJ2-2; TRBD2 agrees at 12 bases. This CDR3 spans 15 amino acids. V shed 4 bases and J 6 bases; nucleotides not matched to a gene: 4. CDR1 SGDLS and CDR2 YYNGEE come from the germline V gene. CDR3 sequence (DNA): TGTGCCAGCAGCCCCGGACTAGCGGGGCCCGGGGAGCTGTTTTTT. Protein sequence: CASSPGLAGPGELFF.

The V and J genes are TRBV7-3 and TRBJ2-3, with 9 bases fitting TRBD1. V lost 4 bases, J lost 7 bases, and 3 bases stayed unmatched. The CDR3 has 13 amino acids. Germline V CDR1 and CDR2: SGHTA, FQGTGA. As DNA, the CDR3 is TGTGCCAGCAGCTGGACAGGGGAAAATACGCAGTATTTT. Translation: CASSWTGENTQYF. The whole variable domain, remainder taken from reference TRBV7-3 and TRBJ2-3, is GAGVSQTPSNKVTEKGKYVELRCDPISGHTALYWYRQSLGQGPEFLIYFQGTGAADDSGLPNDRFFAVRPEGSVSTLKIQRTERGDSAVYLCASSWTGENTQYFGPGTRLTVL.

The chain has TRBV23-1 and TRBJ2-7, with 9 bases matching TRBD1. TRBV23-1 is identified as an open reading frame with a role that is uncertain. This CDR3 spans 12 amino acids. Here the CDR3 reads CVEQGAPYEQYV. The CDR3 DNA is TGCGTCGAACAGGGGGCACCGTACGAGCAGTACGTC.